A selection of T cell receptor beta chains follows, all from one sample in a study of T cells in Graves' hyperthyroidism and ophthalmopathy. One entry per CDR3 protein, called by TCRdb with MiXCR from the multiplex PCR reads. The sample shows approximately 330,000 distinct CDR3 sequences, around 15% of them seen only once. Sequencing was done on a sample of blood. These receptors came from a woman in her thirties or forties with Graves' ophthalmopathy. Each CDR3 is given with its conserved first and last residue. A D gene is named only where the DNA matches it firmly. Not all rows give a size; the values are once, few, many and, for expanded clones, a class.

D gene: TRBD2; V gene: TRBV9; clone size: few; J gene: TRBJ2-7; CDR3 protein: CASSGGAGVGWEQYF; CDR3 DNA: TGTGCCAGCAGCGGAGGCGCGGGAGTCGGGTGGGAGCAGTACTTC
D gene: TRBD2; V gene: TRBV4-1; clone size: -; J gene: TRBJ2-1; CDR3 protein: CASSYLAGDYNEQFF; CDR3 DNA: TGCGCCAGCAGCTACCTAGCGGGGGATTACAATGAGCAGTTCTTC
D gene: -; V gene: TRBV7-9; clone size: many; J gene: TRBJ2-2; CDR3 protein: CASSPGRGWSTGELFF; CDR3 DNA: TGTGCCAGCAGCCCCGGTCGGGGTTGGAGCACCGGGGAGCTGTTTTTT
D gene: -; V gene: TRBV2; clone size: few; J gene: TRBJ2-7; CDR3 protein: CAAGINLYEQYF; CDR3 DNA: TGTGCCGCCGGGATAAATCTCTACGAGCAGTACTTC
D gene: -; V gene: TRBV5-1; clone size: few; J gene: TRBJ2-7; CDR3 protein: CASGQAEGREQYF; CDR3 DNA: TGCGCCAGCGGGCAGGCCGAGGGACGGGAGCAGTACTTC
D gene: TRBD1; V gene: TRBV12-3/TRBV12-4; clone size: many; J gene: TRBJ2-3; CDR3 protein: CASSLTRQGTDTQYF; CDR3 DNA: TGTGCCAGCAGTTTAACCAGACAGGGGACAGATACGCAGTATTTT
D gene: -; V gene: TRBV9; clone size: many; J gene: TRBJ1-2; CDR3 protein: CASSVATGESDGYTF; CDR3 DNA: TGTGCCAGCAGCGTAGCTACGGGAGAAAGCGATGGCTACACCTTC
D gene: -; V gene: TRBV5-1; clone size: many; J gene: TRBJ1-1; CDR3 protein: CASSLDPGADTEAFF; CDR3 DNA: TGCGCCAGCAGCTTGGATCCGGGGGCAGACACTGAAGCTTTCTTT
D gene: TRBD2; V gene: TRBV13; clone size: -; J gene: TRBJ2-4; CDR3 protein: CASSLGLAGVGAKNIQYF; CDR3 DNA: TGTGCCAGCAGCTTAGGACTAGCGGGAGTCGGAGCCAAAAACATTCAGTACTTC
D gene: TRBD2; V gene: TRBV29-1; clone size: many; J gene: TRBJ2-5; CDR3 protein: CSVVAGGRETQYF; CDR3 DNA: TGCAGCGTTGTAGCGGGGGGTCGGGAGACCCAGTACTTC
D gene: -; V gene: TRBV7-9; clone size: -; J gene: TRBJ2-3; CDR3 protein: CASSFYSDTSTDTQYF; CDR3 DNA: TGTGCCAGCAGCTTTTATTCAGATACTAGCACAGATACGCAGTATTTT
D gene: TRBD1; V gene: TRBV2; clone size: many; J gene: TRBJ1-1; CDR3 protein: CASATDRVVITEAFF; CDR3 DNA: TGTGCCAGCGCAACCGACAGGGTGGTTATCACTGAAGCTTTCTTT
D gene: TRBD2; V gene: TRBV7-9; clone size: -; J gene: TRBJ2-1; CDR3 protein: CASSLGGLAGGYNEQFF; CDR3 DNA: TGTGCCAGCAGCTTAGGAGGACTAGCGGGAGGCTACAATGAGCAGTTCTTC
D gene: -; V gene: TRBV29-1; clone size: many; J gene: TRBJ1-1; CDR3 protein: CSVSRGGLMNTEAFF; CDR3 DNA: TGCAGCGTCTCACGGGGGGGGCTGATGAACACTGAAGCTTTCTTT
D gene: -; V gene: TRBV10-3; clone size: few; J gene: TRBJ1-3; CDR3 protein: CATDPRGISGNTIYF; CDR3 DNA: TGTGCCACCGATCCCCGGGGGATATCTGGAAACACCATATATTTT
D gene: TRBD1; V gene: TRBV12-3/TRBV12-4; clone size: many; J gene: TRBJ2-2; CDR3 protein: CASSPRDRGQSGELFF; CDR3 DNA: TGTGCCAGCAGTCCTAGGGACAGGGGGCAGAGCGGGGAGCTGTTTTTT
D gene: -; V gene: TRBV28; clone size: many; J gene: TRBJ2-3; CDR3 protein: CASSFLQGTDTQYF; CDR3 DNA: TGTGCCAGCAGTTTTCTGCAGGGCACAGATACGCAGTATTTT
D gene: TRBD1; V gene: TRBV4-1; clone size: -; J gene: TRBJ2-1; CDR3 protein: CASSQHRGTGGYNEQFF; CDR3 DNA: TGCGCCAGCAGCCAACACCGGGGGACAGGGGGCTACAATGAGCAGTTCTTC
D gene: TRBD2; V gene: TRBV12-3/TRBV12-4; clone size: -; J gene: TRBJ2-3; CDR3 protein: CASSSLSGVSTDTQYF; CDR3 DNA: TGTGCCAGCAGCTCCCTTAGCGGGGTTAGCACAGATACGCAGTATTTT
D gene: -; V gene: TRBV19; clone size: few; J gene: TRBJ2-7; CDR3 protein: CASSIRSGSEQYF; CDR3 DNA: TGTGCCAGTAGTATAAGATCCGGATCAGAGCAGTACTTC
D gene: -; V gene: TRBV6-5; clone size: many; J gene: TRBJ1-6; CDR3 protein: CASSYVALGNSPLHF; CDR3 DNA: TGTGCCAGCAGTTACGTAGCTCTAGGCAATTCACCCCTCCACTTT
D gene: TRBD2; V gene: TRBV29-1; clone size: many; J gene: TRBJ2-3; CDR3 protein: CSAKGSGVSGTDTQYF; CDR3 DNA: TGCAGCGCTAAGGGTAGCGGGGTAAGCGGCACAGATACGCAGTATTTT
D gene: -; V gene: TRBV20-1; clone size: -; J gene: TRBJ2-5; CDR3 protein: CSASIPQGRETQYF; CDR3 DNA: TGCAGTGCTAGTATCCCCCAGGGGAGAGAGACCCAGTACTTC
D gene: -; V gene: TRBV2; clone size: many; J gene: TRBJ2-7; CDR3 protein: CASSDPPDAGPSSYEQYF; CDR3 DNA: TGTGCCAGCAGTGACCCCCCTGATGCCGGACCGAGCTCCTACGAGCAGTACTTC
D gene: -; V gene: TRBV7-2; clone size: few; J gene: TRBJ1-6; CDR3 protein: CASSLYRNSPLHF; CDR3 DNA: TGTGCCAGCAGCCTCTACAGGAATTCACCCCTCCACTTT
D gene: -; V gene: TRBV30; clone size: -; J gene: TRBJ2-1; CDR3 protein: CAWARGVTNNEQFF; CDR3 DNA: TGTGCCTGGGCAAGGGGGGTTACTAACAATGAGCAGTTCTTC